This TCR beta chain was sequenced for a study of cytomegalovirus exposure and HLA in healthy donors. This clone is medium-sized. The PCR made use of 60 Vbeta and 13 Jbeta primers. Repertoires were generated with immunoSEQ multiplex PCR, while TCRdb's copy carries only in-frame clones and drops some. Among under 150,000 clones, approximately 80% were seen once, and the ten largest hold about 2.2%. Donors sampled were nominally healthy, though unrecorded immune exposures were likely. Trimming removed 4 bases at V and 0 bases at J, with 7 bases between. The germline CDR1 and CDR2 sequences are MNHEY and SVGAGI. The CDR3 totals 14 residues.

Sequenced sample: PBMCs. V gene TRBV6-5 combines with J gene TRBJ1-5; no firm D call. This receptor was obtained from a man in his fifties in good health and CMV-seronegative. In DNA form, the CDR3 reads TGTGCCAGCAGTTCGACACATAGCAATCAGCCCCAGCATTTT. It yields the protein CASSSTHSNQPQHF.